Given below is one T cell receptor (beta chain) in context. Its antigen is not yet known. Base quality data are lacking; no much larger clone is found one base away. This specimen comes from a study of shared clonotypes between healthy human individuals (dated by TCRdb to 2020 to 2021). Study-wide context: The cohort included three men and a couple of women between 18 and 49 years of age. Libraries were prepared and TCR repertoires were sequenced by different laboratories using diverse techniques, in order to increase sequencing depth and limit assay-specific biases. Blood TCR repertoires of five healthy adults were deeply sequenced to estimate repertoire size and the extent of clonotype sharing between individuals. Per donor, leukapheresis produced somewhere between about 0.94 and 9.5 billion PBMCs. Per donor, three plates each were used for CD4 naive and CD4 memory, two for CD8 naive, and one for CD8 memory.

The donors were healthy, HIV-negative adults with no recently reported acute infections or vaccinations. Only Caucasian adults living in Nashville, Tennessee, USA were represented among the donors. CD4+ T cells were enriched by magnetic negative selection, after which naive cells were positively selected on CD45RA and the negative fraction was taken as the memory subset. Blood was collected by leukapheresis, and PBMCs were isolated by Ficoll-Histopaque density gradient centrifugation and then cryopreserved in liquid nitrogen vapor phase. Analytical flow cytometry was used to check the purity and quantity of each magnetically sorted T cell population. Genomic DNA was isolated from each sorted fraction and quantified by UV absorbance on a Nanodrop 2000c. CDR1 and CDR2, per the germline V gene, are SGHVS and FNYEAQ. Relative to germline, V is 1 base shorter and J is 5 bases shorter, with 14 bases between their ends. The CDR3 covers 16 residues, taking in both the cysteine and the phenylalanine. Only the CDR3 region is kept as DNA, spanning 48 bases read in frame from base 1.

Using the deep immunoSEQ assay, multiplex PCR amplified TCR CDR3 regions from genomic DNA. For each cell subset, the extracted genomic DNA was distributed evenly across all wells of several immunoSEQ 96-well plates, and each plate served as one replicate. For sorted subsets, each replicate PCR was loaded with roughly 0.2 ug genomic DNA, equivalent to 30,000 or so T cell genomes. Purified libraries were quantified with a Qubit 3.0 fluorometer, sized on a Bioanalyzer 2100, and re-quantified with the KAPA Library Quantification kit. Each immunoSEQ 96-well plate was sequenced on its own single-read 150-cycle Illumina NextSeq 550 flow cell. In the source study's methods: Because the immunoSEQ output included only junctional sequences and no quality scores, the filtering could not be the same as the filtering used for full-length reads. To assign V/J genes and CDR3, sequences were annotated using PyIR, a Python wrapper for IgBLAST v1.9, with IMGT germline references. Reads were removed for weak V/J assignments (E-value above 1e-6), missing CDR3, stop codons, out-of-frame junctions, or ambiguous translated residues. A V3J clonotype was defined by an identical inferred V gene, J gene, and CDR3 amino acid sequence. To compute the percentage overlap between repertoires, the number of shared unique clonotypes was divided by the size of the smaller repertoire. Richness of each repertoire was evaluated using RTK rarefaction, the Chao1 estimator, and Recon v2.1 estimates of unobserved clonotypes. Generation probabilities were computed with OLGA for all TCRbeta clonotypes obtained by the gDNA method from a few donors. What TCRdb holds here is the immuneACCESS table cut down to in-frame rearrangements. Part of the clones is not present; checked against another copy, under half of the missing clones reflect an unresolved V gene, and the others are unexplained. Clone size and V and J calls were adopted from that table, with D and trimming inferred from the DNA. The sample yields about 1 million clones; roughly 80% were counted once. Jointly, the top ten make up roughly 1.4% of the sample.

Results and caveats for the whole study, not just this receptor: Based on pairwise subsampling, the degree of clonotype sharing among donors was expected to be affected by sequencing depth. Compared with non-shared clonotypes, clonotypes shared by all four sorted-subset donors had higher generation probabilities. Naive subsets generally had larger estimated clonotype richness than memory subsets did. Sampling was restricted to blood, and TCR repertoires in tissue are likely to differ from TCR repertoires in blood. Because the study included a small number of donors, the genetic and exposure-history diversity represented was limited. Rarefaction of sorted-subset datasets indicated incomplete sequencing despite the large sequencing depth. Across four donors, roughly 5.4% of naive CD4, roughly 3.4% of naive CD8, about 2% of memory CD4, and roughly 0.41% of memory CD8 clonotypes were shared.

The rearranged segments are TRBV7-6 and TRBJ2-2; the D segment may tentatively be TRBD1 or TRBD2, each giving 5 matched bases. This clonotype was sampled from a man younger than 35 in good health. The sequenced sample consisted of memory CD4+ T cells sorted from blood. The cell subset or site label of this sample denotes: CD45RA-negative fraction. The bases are TGTGCCAGCAGCTTAGGTTGGCTAGGGGAGACCGGGGAGCTGTTTTTT. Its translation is CASSLGWLGETGELFF.